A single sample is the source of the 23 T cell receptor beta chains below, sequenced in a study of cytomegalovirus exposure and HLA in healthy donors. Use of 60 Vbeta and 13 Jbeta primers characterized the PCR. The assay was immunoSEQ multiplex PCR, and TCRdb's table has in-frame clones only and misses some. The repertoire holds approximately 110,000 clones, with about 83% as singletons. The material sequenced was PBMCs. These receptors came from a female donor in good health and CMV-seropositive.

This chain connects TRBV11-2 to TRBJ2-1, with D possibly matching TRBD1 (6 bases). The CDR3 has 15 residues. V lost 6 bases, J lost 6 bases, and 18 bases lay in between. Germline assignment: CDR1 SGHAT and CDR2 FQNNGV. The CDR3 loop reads CASRALRGSSNEQFF. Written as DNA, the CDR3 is TGTGCCAGCAGGGCTTTGAGGGGGAGCAGCAATGAGCAGTTCTTC.

The CDR3 sequence is CASSPGRREQFF. As DNA, the CDR3 is TGTGCCAGCAGCCCAGGGCGTCGGGAGCAGTTCTTC. The V gene is TRBV7-3, the J gene TRBJ2-1; weak D call: TRBD1 (5 bases). This CDR3 region has 12 residues. V was cut by 5 bases and J by 10 bases, with 12 bases left in between. Per germline, CDR1 SGHTA and CDR2 FQGTGA.

The CDR3 DNA reads as TGTGCCAGCAGTCGGACAGCGGGACGCGGCAATCAGCCCCAGCATTTT. Protein: CASSRTAGRGNQPQHF. The J gene is TRBJ1-5, the V gene TRBV28, with D possibly TRBD1 on 6 matching bases. The CDR3 is 16 amino acids. V shed 5 bases and J shed 2 bases, with 16 bases lying between them. CDR1 and CDR2 from the germline V gene are MDHEN and SYDVKM.

CDR3 DNA sequence: TGTGCCAGTAGTATACTAGCGGGGATGGGCAATGAGCAGTTCTTC. Translated, it gives CASSILAGMGNEQFF. The chain recombines TRBV19 with TRBJ2-1; 9 bases align to TRBD2. Germline values: CDR1 LNHDA, CDR2 SQIVND (reference sequence). The junction had 5 bases not matched to a gene; V was cut back by 2 bases and J by 6 bases. The CDR3 length is 15 residues. The full variable domain, completed using reference TRBV19 and TRBJ2-1, is DGGITQSPKYLFRKEGQNVTLSCEQNLNHDAMYWYRQDPGQGLRLIYYSQIVNDFQKGDIAEGYSVSREKKESFPLTVTSAQKNPTAFYLCASSILAGMGNEQFFGPGTRLTVL.

The CDR3 is CASSGLGQISSNQPQHF. The CDR3 DNA is TGTGCCAGCAGTGGTTTGGGACAGATCTCTAGCAATCAGCCCCAGCATTTT. This chain uses TRBV6-1 with TRBJ1-5; 7 nucleotides align to TRBD1. In germline, CDR1 is MNHNS, CDR2 SASEGT. The length of the CDR3 is 17 residues. The V segment lost 4 bases and the J segment 0 bases; nucleotides outside the gene matches: 9.

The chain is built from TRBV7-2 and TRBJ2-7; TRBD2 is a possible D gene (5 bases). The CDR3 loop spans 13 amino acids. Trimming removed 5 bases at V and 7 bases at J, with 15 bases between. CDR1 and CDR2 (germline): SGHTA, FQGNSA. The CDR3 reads CASSPSYGREQYF. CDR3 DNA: TGTGCCAGCAGCCCTAGCTACGGTCGGGAGCAGTACTTC.

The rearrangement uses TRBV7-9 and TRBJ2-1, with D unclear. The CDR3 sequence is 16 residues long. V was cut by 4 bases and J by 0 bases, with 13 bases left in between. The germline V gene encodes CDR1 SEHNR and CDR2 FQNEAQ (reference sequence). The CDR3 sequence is CASSSARASSYNEQFF. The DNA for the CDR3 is TGTGCCAGCAGCTCGGCCAGAGCTAGCTCCTACAATGAGCAGTTCTTC.

CDR3 nucleotides: TGTGCCAGCACGTCCGTTAGCGGGTTGCTTACAGGGGATACGCAGTATTTT. It specifies CASTSVSGLLTGDTQYF. The chain joins TRBV2 to TRBJ2-3; D may be TRBD2 (7 bases). Trimming left V 7 bases short and J 6 bases short, with 26 bases between. The CDR3 spans 17 residues. CDR1 and CDR2 from the germline V gene are SNHLY and FYNNEI.

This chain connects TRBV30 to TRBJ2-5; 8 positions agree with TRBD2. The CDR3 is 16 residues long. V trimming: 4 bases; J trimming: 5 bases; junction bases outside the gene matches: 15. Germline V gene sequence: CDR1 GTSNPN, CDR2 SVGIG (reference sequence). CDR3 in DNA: TGTGCCTGGACCCCTAGGGCGGGAGGCCCAGGGGAGACCCAGTACTTC. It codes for CAWTPRAGGPGETQYF.

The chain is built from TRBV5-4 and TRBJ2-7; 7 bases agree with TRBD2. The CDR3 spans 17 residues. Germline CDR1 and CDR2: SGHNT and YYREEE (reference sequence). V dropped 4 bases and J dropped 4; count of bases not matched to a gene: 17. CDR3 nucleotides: TGTGCCAGCAGCCCCTCCTTTGCGGGCGGGGGAACATACGAGCAGTACTTC. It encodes CASSPSFAGGGTYEQYF.

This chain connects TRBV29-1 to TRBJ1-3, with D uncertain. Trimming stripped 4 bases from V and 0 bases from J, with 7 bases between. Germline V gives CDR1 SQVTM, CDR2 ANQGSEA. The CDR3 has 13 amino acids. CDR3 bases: TGCAGCGTTGTTCGGGGCTCTGGAAACACCATATATTTT. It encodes CSVVRGSGNTIYF.

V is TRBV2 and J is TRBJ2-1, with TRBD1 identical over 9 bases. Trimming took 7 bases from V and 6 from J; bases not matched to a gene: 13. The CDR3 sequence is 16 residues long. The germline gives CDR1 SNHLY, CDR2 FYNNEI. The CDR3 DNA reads TGTGCCAGCACCCAACTGAGGGGACAGGGAGGCAATGAGCAGTTCTTC. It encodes CASTQLRGQGGNEQFF.

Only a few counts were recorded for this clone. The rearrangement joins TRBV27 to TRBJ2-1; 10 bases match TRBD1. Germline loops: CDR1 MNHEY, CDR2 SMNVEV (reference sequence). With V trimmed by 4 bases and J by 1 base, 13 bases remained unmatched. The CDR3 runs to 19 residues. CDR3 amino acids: CASSYRDRGPLLSYNEQFF. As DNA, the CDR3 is TGTGCCAGCAGTTACCGGGACAGGGGTCCCTTATTGTCCTACAATGAGCAGTTCTTC.

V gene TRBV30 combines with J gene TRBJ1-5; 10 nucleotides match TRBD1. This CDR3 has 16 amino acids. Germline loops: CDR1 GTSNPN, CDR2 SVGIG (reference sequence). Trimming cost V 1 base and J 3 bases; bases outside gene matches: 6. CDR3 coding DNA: TGTGCCTGGAGTGCCTGGGACAGGGGTGACAATCAGCCCCAGCATTTT. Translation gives CAWSAWDRGDNQPQHF.

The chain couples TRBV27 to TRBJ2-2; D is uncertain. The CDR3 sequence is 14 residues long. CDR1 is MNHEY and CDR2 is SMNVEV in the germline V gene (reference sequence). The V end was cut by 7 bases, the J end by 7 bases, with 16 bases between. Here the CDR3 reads CASKPVPPVGELFF. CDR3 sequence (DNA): TGTGCCAGCAAACCAGTCCCTCCTGTCGGGGAGCTGTTTTTT.

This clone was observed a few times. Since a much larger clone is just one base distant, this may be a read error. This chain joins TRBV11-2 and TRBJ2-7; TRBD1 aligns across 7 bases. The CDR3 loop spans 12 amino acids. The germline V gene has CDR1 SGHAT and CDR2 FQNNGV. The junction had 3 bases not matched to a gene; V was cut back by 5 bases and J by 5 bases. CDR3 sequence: CASSPTGDEQYF. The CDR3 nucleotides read TGTGCCAGCAGCCCTACAGGGGACGAGCAGTACTTC.

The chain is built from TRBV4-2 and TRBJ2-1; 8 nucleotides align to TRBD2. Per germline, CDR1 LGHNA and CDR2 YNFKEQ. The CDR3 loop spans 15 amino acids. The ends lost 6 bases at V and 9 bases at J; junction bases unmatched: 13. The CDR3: CASRKRGSGIPEQFF. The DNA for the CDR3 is TGTGCCAGCAGAAAGAGGGGTAGCGGGATCCCTGAGCAGTTCTTC.

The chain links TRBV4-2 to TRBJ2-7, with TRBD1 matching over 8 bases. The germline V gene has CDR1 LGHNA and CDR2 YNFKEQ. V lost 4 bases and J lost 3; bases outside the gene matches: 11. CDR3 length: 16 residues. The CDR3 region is CASSPATGASNYEQYF. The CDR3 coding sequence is TGTGCCAGCAGCCCCGCGACAGGGGCCTCGAACTACGAGCAGTACTTC.

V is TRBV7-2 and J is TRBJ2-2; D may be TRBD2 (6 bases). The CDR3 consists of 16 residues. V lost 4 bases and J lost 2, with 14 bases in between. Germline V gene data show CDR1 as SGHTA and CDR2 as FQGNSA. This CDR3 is CASSSWRERNTGELFF. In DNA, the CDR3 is TGTGCCAGCAGCTCATGGCGGGAAAGAAACACCGGGGAGCTGTTTTTT.

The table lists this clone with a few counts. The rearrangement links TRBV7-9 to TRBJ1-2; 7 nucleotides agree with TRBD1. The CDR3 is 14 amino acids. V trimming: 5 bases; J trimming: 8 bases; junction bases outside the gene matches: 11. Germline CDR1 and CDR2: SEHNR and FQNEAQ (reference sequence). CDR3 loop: CASSPRTGREGYTF. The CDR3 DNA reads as TGTGCCAGCAGCCCAAGGACAGGCCGAGAAGGCTACACCTTC.

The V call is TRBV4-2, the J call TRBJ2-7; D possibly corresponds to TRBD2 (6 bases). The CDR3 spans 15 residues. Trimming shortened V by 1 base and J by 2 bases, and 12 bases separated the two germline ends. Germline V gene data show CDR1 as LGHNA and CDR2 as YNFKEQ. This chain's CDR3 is CASSQVRGSPYEQYF. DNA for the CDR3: TGTGCCAGCAGCCAAGTTCGGGGGTCCCCCTACGAGCAGTACTTC.

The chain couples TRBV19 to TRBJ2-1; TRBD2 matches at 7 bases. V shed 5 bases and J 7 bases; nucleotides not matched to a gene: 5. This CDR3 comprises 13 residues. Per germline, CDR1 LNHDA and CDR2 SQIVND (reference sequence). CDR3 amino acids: CASSGGRRNEQFF. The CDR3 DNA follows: TGTGCCAGTAGTGGCGGGAGAAGGAATGAGCAGTTCTTC.

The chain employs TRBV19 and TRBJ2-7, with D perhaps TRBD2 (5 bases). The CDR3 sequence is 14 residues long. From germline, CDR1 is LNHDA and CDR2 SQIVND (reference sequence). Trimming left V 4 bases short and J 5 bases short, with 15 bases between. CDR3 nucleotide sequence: TGTGCCAGTAGTAAGCGGTGGGAGTTAAACGAGCAGTACTTC. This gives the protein CASSKRWELNEQYF.